These 7 T cell receptor beta chains originate from one sample sequenced in a study of metastatic and nonmetastatic thyroid tumors. The entire patient cohort was treatment-naive prior to thyroid surgery. TCRdb reassembled clones from the PCR reads with MiXCR. The sample records 15,000 to 20,000 clones, about 35% being singletons. The sequencing input was tumor tissue. All receptors come from a female donor with papillary thyroid cancer or a benign thyroid nodule (not recorded which). Some clones in this sample may be carry-over from other donors' samples.

This clone is labeled as medium-sized. The chain employs TRBV7-6 and TRBJ2-2; TRBD2 aligns across 8 bases. The trim removed 5 bases at V and 4 bases at J, leaving 9 bases unmatched. This CDR3 has 16 amino acids. Per the germline V gene, CDR1 is SGHVS and CDR2 is FNYEAQ. The CDR3 loop reads CASSPVASGPTGELFF. CDR3 coding DNA: TGTGCCAGCAGCCCAGTAGCTAGCGGGCCCACCGGGGAGCTGTTTTTT.

The chain combines TRBV20-1 with TRBJ2-5; 7 positions agree with TRBD1. The CDR3 has 14 residues. Germline V gene data show CDR1 as DFQATT and CDR2 as SNEGSKA (reference sequence). V shed 2 bases, J shed 5 bases, and the junction held 8 bases outside the gene matches. CDR3 sequence: CSARRGQARETQYF. The CDR3 coding sequence is TGCAGTGCTAGACGCGGACAGGCTCGGGAGACCCAGTACTTC.

A single count supports this clone. The V and J genes are TRBV20-1 and TRBJ2-7; 11 nucleotides agree with TRBD1. The germline V gene has CDR1 DFQATT and CDR2 SNEGSKA (reference sequence). The CDR3 spans 15 residues. The V and J ends lost 5 bases and 3 bases, in that order; junction bases with no gene match: 9. CDR3 protein: CSAALGQGAYYEQYF. CDR3 DNA sequence: TGCAGTGCTGCGCTTGGACAGGGGGCTTACTACGAGCAGTACTTC.

The DNA for the CDR3 is TGCGCCAGCAGCCAAGCCAGGGAGGTCGAGACCCAGTACTTC. It codes for CASSQAREVETQYF. This chain links TRBV4-3 with TRBJ2-5; possibly TRBD2 for D (6 bases). Germline V gives CDR1 LGHNA, CDR2 YSLEER. Trimming shortened V by 1 base and J by 5 bases, and 11 bases separated the two germline ends. The CDR3 covers 14 residues.

The CDR3 sequence is CAWSGDYPVADTQYF. The CDR3 coding sequence is TGTGCCTGGTCCGGGGATTACCCCGTGGCAGATACGCAGTATTTT. The chain is built from TRBV30 and TRBJ2-3; the D gene is possibly TRBD2 (5 bases). Germline V gene data show CDR1 as GTSNPN and CDR2 as SVGIG (reference sequence). V was cut by 5 bases and J by 4 bases, with 19 bases left in between. This CDR3 is built from 15 residues.

This clone has more than one count but fewer than ten. This chain connects TRBV24-1 to TRBJ2-1, with TRBD2 identical over 11 bases. From germline, CDR1 is KGHDR and CDR2 SFDVKD. V dropped 7 bases and J dropped 8; count of bases not matched to a gene: 6. The CDR3 covers 14 residues. The CDR3 nucleotides are TGTGCCACCAGACTAGCGGGAGACAGTGATGAGCAGTTCTTC. Translating it yields CATRLAGDSDEQFF.

The table lists this clone with a few counts. This sequence joins TRBV28 and TRBJ2-2, with 8 bases identical to TRBD1. Germline CDR1 reads MDHEN; CDR2 reads SYDVKM. This CDR3 is built from 16 residues. V lost 1 base to trimming and J lost 6 bases; unmatched junction nucleotides: 7. This chain's CDR3 is CASSLFPGGEAGELFF. CDR3 bases: TGTGCCAGCAGTTTATTCCCAGGGGGCGAGGCCGGGGAGCTGTTTTTT.